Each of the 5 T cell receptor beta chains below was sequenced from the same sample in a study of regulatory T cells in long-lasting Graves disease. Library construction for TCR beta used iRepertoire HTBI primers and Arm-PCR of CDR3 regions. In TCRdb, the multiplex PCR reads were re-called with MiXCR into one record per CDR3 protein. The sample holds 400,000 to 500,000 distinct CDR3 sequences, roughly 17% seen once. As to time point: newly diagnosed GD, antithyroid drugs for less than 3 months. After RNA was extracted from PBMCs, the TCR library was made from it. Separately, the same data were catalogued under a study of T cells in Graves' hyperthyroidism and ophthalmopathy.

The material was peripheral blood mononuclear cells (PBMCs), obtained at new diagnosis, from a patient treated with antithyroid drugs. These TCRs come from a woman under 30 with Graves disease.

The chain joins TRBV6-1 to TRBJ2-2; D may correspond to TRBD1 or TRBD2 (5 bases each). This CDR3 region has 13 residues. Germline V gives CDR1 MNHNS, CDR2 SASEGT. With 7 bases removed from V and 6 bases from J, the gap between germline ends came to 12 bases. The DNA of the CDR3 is TGTGCCAGCACCTCCCGGGACGCCGGGGAGCTGTTTTTT. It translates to CASTSRDAGELFF.

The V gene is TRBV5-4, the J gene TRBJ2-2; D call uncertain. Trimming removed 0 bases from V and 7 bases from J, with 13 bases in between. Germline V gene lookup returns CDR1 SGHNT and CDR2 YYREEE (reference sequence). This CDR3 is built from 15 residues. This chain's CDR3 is CASSLAARGGGELFF. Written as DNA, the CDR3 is TGTGCCAGCAGCTTGGCTGCGCGAGGTGGCGGGGAGCTGTTTTTT.

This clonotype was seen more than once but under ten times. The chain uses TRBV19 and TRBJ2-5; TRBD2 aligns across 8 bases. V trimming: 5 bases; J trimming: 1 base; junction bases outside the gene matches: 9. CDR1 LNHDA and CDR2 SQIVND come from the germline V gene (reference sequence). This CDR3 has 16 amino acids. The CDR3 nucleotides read TGTGCCAGTAGTCTGCGGGGGGCGCGGGGCCAAGAGACCCAGTACTTC. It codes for CASSLRGARGQETQYF.

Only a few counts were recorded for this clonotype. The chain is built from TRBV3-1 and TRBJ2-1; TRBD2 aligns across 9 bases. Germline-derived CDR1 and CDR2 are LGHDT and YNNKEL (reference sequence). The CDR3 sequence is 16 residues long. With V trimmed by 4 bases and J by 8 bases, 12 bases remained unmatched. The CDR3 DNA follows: TGTGCCAGCAGCCGGGCCTGGGGCGGGAGGGTACATGAGCAGTTCTTC. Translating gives CASSRAWGGRVHEQFF.

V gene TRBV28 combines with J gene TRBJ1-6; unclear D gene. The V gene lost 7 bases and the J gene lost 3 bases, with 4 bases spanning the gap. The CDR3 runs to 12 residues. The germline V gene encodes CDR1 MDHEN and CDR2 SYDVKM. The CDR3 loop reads CASNRYNSPLHF. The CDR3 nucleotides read TGTGCCAGCAATCGCTATAATTCACCCCTCCACTTT.